These T cell receptor beta chains were read from a single sample in a study of CD8 T cells in ankylosing spondylitis. A single record per CDR3 protein comes from TCRdb applying MiXCR to the 5' RACE reads. The table has approximately 220,000 distinct CDR3 sequences, about a sixth seen once. The sequenced sample was blood, either unsorted or a sorted T cell fraction (not recorded which). Receptor source: a male donor with ankylosing spondylitis. Each CDR3 is given without its conserved first and last residue. The D gene is left open where the match is weak.

d_gene | v_gene | CDR3aa
NA | TRBV15 | ATSGYRESPTDTQY
NA | TRBV9 | ASSGWATRAPDTQY
TRBD1 | TRBV19 | ASNSIEGATNYGYT
NA | TRBV28 | ASSDQPQQNTEAF
NA | TRBV6-2/TRBV6-3 | ASSYDGLQETQY
NA | TRBV12-3/TRBV12-4 | ASSLVSAYNEQF
NA | TRBV25-1 | ASSELGFSNSPLH
TRBD2 | TRBV11-2 | ASSLETSGGPTYEQY
NA | TRBV12-3/TRBV12-4 | ASTSTEKNTEAF
TRBD2 | TRBV11-2 | ASSYAPGLAGVAFRDTQY
NA | TRBV7-8 | ASSLWGAYQETQY
NA | TRBV5-5 | ASSLSDTPLNYGYT
TRBD2 | TRBV20-1 | SAPEELAGPGEQF
NA | TRBV20-1 | SALSPYNEQF